This T cell receptor (beta chain) was sequenced for a study of CD8 T cells in Susac syndrome. General study findings and limits: As acknowledged by the study, its TCR sequencing and HLA analysis included a relatively small number of individuals.

cDNA came from about 0.5 to 1 ug RNA primed by random hexamers. An immunoSEQ multiplex PCR amplified TCR beta CDR3 over 54 Vbeta and 13 Jbeta. TCRdb redid the calling of the immunoSEQ multiplex PCR reads with MiXCR, one entry per CDR3 protein. This repertoire shows about 150,000 distinct CDR3 sequences, 95% to 96% found once; its top ten account for under 0.15%. The CDR3 is made up of 15 amino acids. The germline gives CDR1 PRHDT, CDR2 FYEKMQ (reference sequence). The ends lost 5 bases at V and 5 bases at J; junction bases unmatched: 10. A remark on this clonotype: What it binds is not known.

The multiple sclerosis controls were treatment-naive patients affected by stable or active relapsing-remitting disease. TEMRA cells were FACS-enriched and CD8+ and CD4+ T cells negatively isolated. This TCR derives from a human donor with multiple sclerosis. This chain connects TRBV13 to TRBJ2-7; TRBD2 aligns across 9 bases. The sequenced material came from CD8+ T cells from PBMCs. The CDR3 coding sequence is TGTGCCAGCAGCATCGGCGGGGGGGCGCTTAACGAGCAGTACGTC. Translated: CASSIGGGALNEQYV.